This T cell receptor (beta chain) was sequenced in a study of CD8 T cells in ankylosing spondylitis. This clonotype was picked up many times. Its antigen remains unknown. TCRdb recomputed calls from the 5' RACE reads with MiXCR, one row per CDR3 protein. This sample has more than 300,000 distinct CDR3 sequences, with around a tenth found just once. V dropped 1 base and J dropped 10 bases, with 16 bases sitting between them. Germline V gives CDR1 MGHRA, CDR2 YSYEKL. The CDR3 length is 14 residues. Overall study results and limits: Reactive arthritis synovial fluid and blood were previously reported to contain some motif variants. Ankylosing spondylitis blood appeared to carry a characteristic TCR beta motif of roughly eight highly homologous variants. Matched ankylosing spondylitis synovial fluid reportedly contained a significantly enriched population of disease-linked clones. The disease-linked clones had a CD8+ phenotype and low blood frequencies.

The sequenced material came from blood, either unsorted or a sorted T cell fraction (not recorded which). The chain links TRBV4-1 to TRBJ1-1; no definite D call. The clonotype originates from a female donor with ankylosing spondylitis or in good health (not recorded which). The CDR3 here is CASSQGSQVLLAFF. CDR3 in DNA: TGCGCCAGCAGCCAAGGGAGCCAGGTTCTTTTAGCTTTCTTT.